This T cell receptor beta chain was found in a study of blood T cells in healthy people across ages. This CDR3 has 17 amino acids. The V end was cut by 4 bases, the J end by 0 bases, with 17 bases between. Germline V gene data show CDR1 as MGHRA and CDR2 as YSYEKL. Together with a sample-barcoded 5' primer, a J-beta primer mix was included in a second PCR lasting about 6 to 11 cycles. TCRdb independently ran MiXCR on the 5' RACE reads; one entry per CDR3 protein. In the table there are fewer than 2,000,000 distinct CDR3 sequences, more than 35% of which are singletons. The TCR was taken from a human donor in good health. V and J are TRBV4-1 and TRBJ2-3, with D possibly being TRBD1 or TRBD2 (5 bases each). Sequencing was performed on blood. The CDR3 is CASSPEGIGLSTDTQYF. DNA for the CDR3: TGCGCCAGCAGCCCCGAGGGGATTGGCCTTAGCACAGATACGCAGTATTTT.